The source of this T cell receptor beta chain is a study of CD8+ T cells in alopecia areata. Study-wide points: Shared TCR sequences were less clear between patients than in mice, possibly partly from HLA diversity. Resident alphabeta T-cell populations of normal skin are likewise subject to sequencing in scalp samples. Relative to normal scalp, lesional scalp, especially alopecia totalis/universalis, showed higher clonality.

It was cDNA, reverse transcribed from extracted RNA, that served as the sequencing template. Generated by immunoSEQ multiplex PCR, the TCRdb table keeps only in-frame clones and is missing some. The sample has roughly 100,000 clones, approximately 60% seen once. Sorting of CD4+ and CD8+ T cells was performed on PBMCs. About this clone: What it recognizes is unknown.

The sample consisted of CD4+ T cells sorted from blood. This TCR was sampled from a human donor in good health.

As DNA, the CDR3 is TGTGCCAGCTCAACTAGCGGGGTTACCTACAATGAGCAGTTCTTC. Translated: CASSTSGVTYNEQFF. The chain recombines TRBV18 with TRBJ2-1; 10 positions agree with TRBD2. Trimming cost V 5 bases and J 2 bases; bases outside gene matches: 3. The CDR3 covers 15 residues. The germline gives CDR1 KGHSH, CDR2 LQKENI.